One sample yielded the 14 T cell receptor beta chains listed below, sequenced in a study of CD4 T cells in relation to SARS-CoV-2 and coronaviruses. Antigens of these TCRs are unknown. The repertoire was sequenced with immunoSEQ multiplex PCR; TCRdb's copy has only in-frame clones and lacks some. Of about 36,000 clones in the sample, roughly 82% were seen once. The sequenced sample consisted of memory CD4+ T cells from PBMCs, cultured in vitro. The receptors originated from an adult with COVID-19.

The genes are TRBV5-1 and TRBJ1-3, with 7 bases matching TRBD1. Germline assignment: CDR1 SGHRS and CDR2 YFSETQ. The ends lost 7 bases at V and 0 bases at J; junction bases unmatched: 7. The CDR3 has 15 residues. CDR3 nucleotide sequence: TGCGCCAGCGCCACGGGACAGACCTCTGGAAACACCATATATTTT. This sequence encodes CASATGQTSGNTIYF.

This clone came up once. V is TRBV28 and J is TRBJ2-3; D is ambiguous. There are 14 residues in the CDR3. The germline V and J ends were trimmed by 3 bases and 2 bases, with 9 bases remaining between them. Germline V gene lookup returns CDR1 MDHEN and CDR2 SYDVKM. The chain's CDR3 is CASSFLGNTDTQYF. The CDR3 coding sequence is TGTGCCAGCAGTTTTCTGGGAAACACAGATACGCAGTATTTT.

This clone has only one observation. V and J are TRBV4-1 and TRBJ2-1, with 14 bases fitting TRBD2. The junction had 11 bases not matched to a gene; V was cut back by 4 bases and J by 9 bases. There are 17 residues in the CDR3. Germline V lookup: CDR1 MGHRA, CDR2 YSYEKL. The CDR3 region has the DNA TGCGCCAGCAGCCGAAGACTAGCGGGAGGGCCGGTAGGTGAGCAGTTCTTC. Its translation is CASSRRLAGGPVGEQFF.

J is TRBJ1-4 and V is TRBV2, with D possibly matching TRBD1 (5 bases). The CDR3 length is 12 residues. The germline gives CDR1 SNHLY, CDR2 FYNNEI. Deletions cut 6 bases from V and 11 bases from J, with 13 bases between. The CDR3 spells CASSPRVGKLFF. CDR3 nucleotides: TGTGCCAGCAGCCCCAGGGTTGGTAAACTGTTTTTT.

The V gene is TRBV10-3, the J gene TRBJ2-3, with D possibly TRBD1 on 5 matching bases. Trimming cost V 0 bases and J 14 bases, with 12 bases left between them. The CDR3 spans 12 residues. Germline V gives CDR1 ENHRY, CDR2 SYGVKD. CDR3 bases: TGTGCCATCAGTGAGTCGGGCGGACATTGGTATTTT. Amino acid sequence: CAISESGGHWYF.

This clone was observed once. The rearrangement joins TRBV28 to TRBJ2-7; 7 bases align to TRBD2. This CDR3 is built from 13 residues. V lost 7 bases and J lost 3; bases outside the gene matches: 6. CDR1 is MDHEN, CDR2 SYDVKM, per germline. Here the CDR3 DNA reads TGTGCCAGCACCCCGGGAGGAATCTACGAGCAGTACTTC. Translated, it gives CASTPGGIYEQYF.

This chain connects TRBV24-1 to TRBJ2-3; the match to TRBD2 covers 9 bases. Losses at the gene ends were 3 bases for V and 6 bases for J; bases not matched to a gene: 9. The CDR3 totals 16 residues. Germline loops: CDR1 KGHDR, CDR2 SFDVKD. The CDR3 protein is CATSDRTAGGRDTQYF. DNA for the CDR3: TGTGCCACCAGTGATCGAACAGCGGGAGGCAGGGATACGCAGTATTTT.

This clone appeared a few times. V is TRBV19 and J is TRBJ1-5, with D unresolved. V lost 3 bases, J lost 7 bases, and 13 bases lay in between. This CDR3 spans 14 amino acids. Looked up from germline, CDR1 is LNHDA and CDR2 is SQIVND (reference sequence). The CDR3 loop is CASSIPPLGQPQHF. The CDR3 nucleotides are TGTGCCAGTAGTATTCCCCCCCTTGGGCAGCCCCAGCATTTT.

V gene TRBV9 combines with J gene TRBJ2-3; 11 positions match TRBD2. The CDR3 consists of 19 residues. The germline V gene has CDR1 SGDLS and CDR2 YYNGEE. V lost 0 bases and J lost 2; bases outside the gene matches: 11. The CDR3: CASSVATLTSGNPTDTQYF. In nucleotides, the CDR3 is TGTGCCAGCAGCGTAGCTACTTTGACTAGCGGGAACCCCACAGATACGCAGTATTTT.

This clone was seen just once. The V call is TRBV11-2, the J call TRBJ2-3, with a possible D match to TRBD2 (5 bases). V gave up 8 bases and J gave up 3 bases, with 15 bases separating them. The length of the CDR3 is 14 residues. Looked up from germline, CDR1 is SGHAT and CDR2 is FQNNGV. As DNA, the CDR3 is TGTGCCAGCCGGAGGTTCCAATCGACAGATACGCAGTATTTT. Translating gives CASRRFQSTDTQYF.

The V and J genes are TRBV7-9 and TRBJ2-3, with TRBD2 matching over 10 bases. V was clipped by 6 bases and J by 6 bases; unmatched bases: 9. The CDR3 extends over 15 amino acids. CDR1 is SEHNR, CDR2 FQNEAQ, per germline (reference sequence). The CDR3 spells CASRRLAGGRDTQYF. CDR3 coding DNA: TGTGCCAGCAGGCGACTAGCGGGCGGCAGGGATACGCAGTATTTT.

This clone was recorded a few times. The genes are TRBV4-1 and TRBJ2-3; 7 nucleotides align to TRBD2. CDR1 is MGHRA, CDR2 YSYEKL, per germline. V lost 5 bases, J lost 3 bases, and 8 bases stayed unmatched. The CDR3 is 15 residues long. CDR3 in amino acids: CASSRIGGRTDTQYF. For the CDR3, the DNA is TGCGCCAGCAGCAGAATCGGGGGGAGAACAGATACGCAGTATTTT.

For the CDR3, the DNA is TGTGCCAGCTCACCAGGGCGACAGCAAGGCGATGAGCAGTTCTTC. Amino acid sequence: CASSPGRQQGDEQFF. The rearrangement links TRBV18 to TRBJ2-1, with D possibly matching TRBD1 (5 bases). The CDR3 covers 15 residues. The germline V gene has CDR1 KGHSH and CDR2 LQKENI. V was trimmed by 2 bases and J by 8 bases, leaving 16 bases between them.

This rearrangement joins TRBV28 to TRBJ1-1, with a possible D match to TRBD1 (6 bases). Germline V gene sequence: CDR1 MDHEN, CDR2 SYDVKM. The CDR3 totals 18 residues. V gave up 10 bases and J gave up 0 bases, with 27 bases separating them. CDR3 nucleotide sequence: TGTGCCACCTCAAGGCTTTCCCTCCAGGGGAGCATGAACACTGAAGCTTTCTTT. Its translation is CATSRLSLQGSMNTEAFF.